The rows below give T cell receptor beta chains drawn from one sample of a study of blood T cells in healthy people across ages. In TCRdb, the 5' RACE reads were re-called with MiXCR into one record per CDR3 protein. Counted here are some 920,000 distinct CDR3 sequences, 51% occurring once; the ten biggest clones make up roughly a fifth. The sequenced sample was blood. The origin of the receptors is a woman aged 55-69 years in good health. The CDR3 runs from the conserved cysteine through the conserved F or W. A D gene is named only where the DNA matches it firmly. Clone size is stated in some rows and not others, as once, few, many or a class when expanded.

cdr3_length j_call d_call v_call clone_size cdr3_nt cdr3_aa
13 TRBJ2-3 - TRBV6-5 - TGTGCCAGCAGTTATTCCGACACAGATACGCAGTATTTT CASSYSDTDTQYF
15 TRBJ2-7 TRBD2 TRBV3-1 - TGTGCCAGCAGCCACCTAGCGGTCAGCTCCTACGAGCAGTACTTC CASSHLAVSSYEQYF
15 TRBJ2-7 - TRBV11-2 - TGTGCCAGCAGCCCCCGTACGAAATACTCCTACGAGCAGTACTTC CASSPRTKYSYEQYF
13 TRBJ1-2 - TRBV12-3/TRBV12-4 few TGTGCCAGCAGTTTGGACACCAGCTATGGCTACACCTTC CASSLDTSYGYTF
16 TRBJ2-3 - TRBV5-1 - TGCGCCAGCAGCTTGCTAGGAGGGAGCGAGACAGATACGCAGTATTTT CASSLLGGSETDTQYF
12 TRBJ2-4 - TRBV28 few TGTGCCAGCAGTTTAGGGATTGACATTCAGTACTTC CASSLGIDIQYF
17 TRBJ2-1 - TRBV12-3/TRBV12-4 - TGTGCCAGCACGGCCCTAGGCGGAGACCCCTTTATCAATGAGCAGTTCTTC CASTALGGDPFINEQFF
13 TRBJ2-7 - TRBV9 many TGTGCCAGCAGCGAGGGACACTCCTACGAGCAGTACTTC CASSEGHSYEQYF
14 TRBJ1-2 - TRBV6-1 - TGTGCCAGCGGGGATACCAGGACTAACTATGGCTACACCTTC CASGDTRTNYGYTF
15 TRBJ2-7 TRBD1 TRBV20-1 - TGCAGTGCTCCCCAACCGGGACAGGGAAAACGCGAGCAGTACTTC CSAPQPGQGKREQYF
17 TRBJ2-6 - TRBV7-9 many TGTGCCAGCAGCTCGGGACGGATGAGCTCTGGGGCCAACGTCCTGACTTTC CASSSGRMSSGANVLTF
14 TRBJ2-7 TRBD1 TRBV6-5 - TGTGCCAGCACCCAGACAGGGCGATCCTACGAGCAGTACTTC CASTQTGRSYEQYF
14 TRBJ2-3 - TRBV12-3/TRBV12-4 - TGTGCCAGCAACCGCAGGATAGGGGGGGATACGCAGTATTTT CASNRRIGGDTQYF
16 TRBJ2-7 TRBD2 TRBV28 few TGTGCCAGCAGTGAAACCGGGACTAGCGGATCCTACGAGCAGTACTTC CASSETGTSGSYEQYF